This T cell receptor beta chain was retrieved from a study of T-cell reconstitution after alpha-beta-depleted transplantation in children. CDR3 length: 14 residues. V lost 1 base and J lost 4, with 12 bases in between. The germline V gene has CDR1 SGHRS and CDR2 YFSETQ. A library of TCRbeta sequences, prepared with unique molecular identifiers, was generated. TCRdb re-analysed the PCR reads in MiXCR, keeping a single row per CDR3 protein. The repertoire includes approximately 400,000 distinct CDR3 sequences, about a sixth of them detected once, and roughly 27% sits in the top ten. This clonotype was observed a few times.

The sequences come from PBMCs, mostly from graft donor cells, collected 360 days after TCRalphabeta/CD19-depleted stem cell transplant. The chain recombines TRBV5-1 with TRBJ2-7; D possibly corresponds to TRBD1 (6 bases). The receptor's source is a boy under two years old who had a stem cell transplant for Wiskott-Aldrich syndrome, so the T cells may come from the graft donor. The DNA for the CDR3 is TGCGCCAGCAGCTTGCAGGGGCCAGAGTACGAGCAGTACTTC. This gives the protein CASSLQGPEYEQYF.